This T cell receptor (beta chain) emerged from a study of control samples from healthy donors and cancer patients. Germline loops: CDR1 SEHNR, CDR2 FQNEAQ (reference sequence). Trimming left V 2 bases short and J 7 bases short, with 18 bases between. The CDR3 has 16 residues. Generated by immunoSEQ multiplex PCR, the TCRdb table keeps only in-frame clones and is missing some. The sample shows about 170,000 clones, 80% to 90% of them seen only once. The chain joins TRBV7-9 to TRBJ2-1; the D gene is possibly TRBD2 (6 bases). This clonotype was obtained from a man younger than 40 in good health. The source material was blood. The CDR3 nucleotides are TGTGCCAGCAGCTTATTGCGTCAGGGAGGTTTGAATGAGCAGTTCTTC. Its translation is CASSLLRQGGLNEQFF.